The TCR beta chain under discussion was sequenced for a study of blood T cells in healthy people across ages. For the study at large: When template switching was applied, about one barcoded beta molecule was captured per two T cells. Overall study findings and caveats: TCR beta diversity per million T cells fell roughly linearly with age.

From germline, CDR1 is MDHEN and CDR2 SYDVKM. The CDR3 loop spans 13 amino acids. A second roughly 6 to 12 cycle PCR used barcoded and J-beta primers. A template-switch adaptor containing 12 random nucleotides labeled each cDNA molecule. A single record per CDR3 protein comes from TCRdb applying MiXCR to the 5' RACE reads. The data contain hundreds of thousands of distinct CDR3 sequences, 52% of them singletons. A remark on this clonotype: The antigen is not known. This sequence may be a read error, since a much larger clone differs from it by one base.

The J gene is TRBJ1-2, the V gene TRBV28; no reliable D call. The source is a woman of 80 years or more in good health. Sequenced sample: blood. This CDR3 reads CASSFVGNYGYAF. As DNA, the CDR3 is TGTGCCAGCAGTTTCGTTGGGAACTATGGCTACGCCTTC.